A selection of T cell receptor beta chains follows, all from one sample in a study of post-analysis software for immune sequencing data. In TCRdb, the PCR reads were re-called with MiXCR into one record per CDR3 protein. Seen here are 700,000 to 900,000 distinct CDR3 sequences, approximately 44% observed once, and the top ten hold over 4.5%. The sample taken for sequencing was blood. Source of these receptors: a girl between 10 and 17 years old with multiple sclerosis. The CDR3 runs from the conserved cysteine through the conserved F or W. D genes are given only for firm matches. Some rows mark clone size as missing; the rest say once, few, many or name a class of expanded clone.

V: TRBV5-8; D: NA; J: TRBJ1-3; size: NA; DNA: TGTGCCAGCAGCTCGGGACGGCTCGTTGGTGCTGGAAACACCATATATTTT; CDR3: CASSSGRLVGAGNTIYF
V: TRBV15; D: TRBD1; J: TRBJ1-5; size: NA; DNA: TGTGCCACCAGCAGAGTCGGACAGGGTGACCAGCCCCAGCATTTT; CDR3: CATSRVGQGDQPQHF
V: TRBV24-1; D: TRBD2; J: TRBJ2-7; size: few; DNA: TGTGCCACCAGTGATTCCTCGCCGGGGGGGAGTTTGTACGAGCAGTACTTC; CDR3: CATSDSSPGGSLYEQYF
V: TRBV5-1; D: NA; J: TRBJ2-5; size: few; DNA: TGCGCCAGCAGCTTGAAGGGTTTGTCTGAGACCCAGTACTTC; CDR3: CASSLKGLSETQYF
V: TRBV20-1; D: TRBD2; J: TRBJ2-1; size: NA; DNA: TGCAGTGCTAGAGAGGCAAGCGGGAGTGGCCACAATGAGCAGTTCTTC; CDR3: CSAREASGSGHNEQFF
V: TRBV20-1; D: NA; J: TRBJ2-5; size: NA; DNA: TGCAGTGCTAGCACCTCTCAAGAGACCCAGTACTTC; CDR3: CSASTSQETQYF
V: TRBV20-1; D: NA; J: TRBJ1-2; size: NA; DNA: TGCAGTGCTGGGGGAGTGCGGAACTATGGCTACACCTTC; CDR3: CSAGGVRNYGYTF
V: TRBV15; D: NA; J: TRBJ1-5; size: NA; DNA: TGTGCCACCAGCAGGGGACCGAATCAGCCCCAGCATTTT; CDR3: CATSRGPNQPQHF
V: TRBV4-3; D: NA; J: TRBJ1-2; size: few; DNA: TGCGCCAGCAGCCATGTCCGGGAAGACTATGGCTACACCTTC; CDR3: CASSHVREDYGYTF
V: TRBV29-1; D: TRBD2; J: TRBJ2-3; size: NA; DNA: TGCAGCGTTGCGATAGGGACTAGATCTCCGGATACGCAGTATTTT; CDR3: CSVAIGTRSPDTQYF
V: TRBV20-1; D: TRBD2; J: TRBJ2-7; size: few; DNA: TGCAGTGCTAGAGATGGGAGGGGTAGGGGTCTGAGCTCCTACGAGCAGTACTTC; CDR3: CSARDGRGRGLSSYEQYF
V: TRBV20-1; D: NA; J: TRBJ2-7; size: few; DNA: TGCAGTGCTAGAGATTCAGAGGGACGTAACTACGAGCAGTACTTC; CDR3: CSARDSEGRNYEQYF
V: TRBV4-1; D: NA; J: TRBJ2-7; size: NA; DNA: TGCACCAGCAGCCAAGATCCAGGGGACTACGAGCAGTACTTC; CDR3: CTSSQDPGDYEQYF
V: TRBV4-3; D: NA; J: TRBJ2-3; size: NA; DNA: TGCGCCAGCAGCCGATACAGGGTGGTGGCAGATACGCAGTATTTT; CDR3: CASSRYRVVADTQYF
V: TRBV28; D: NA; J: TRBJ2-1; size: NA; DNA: TGTGCCAGCAGTTTCCAGTGGCGCAATGAGCAGTTCTTC; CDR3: CASSFQWRNEQFF
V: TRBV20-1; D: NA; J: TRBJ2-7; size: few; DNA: TGCAGTGCCCGGACAGCCTACGAGCAGTACTTC; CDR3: CSARTAYEQYF